A single sample is the source of the 21 T cell receptor beta chains below, sequenced in a study of regulatory T cells in long-lasting Graves disease. Arm-PCR of CDR3 regions and iRepertoire HTBI primers were the basis on which TCR beta libraries were built. TCRdb called the multiplex PCR reads again in MiXCR, with one record for every CDR3 protein. The table includes 400,000 to 500,000 distinct CDR3 sequences, approximately 16% detected once. This sample's time point: newly diagnosed GD, antithyroid drugs for less than 3 months. RNA extracted from PBMCs served as the sequencing template. The data also belong to a second study, concerning T cells in Graves' hyperthyroidism and ophthalmopathy.

The sample consisted of peripheral blood mononuclear cells (PBMCs), taken at new diagnosis, from a patient treated with antithyroid drugs. Every receptor here comes from a woman aged 30 to 39 with Graves disease.

This clonotype was counted many times. The chain joins TRBV20-1 to TRBJ2-3; 12 bases match TRBD2. Trimming took 8 bases from V and 9 from J; bases not matched to a gene: 9. The CDR3 is 13 amino acids. CDR1 is DFQATT and CDR2 is SNEGSKA in the germline V gene (reference sequence). The CDR3 bases are TGCAGTCCTTTCGGACTAGCGGGAAACACGCAGTATTTT. This encodes CSPFGLAGNTQYF.

This clonotype was seen at least ten times. This chain uses TRBV6-1 with TRBJ2-1, with 10 nucleotides matching TRBD2. Trimming cost V 7 bases and J 5 bases; bases outside gene matches: 5. This CDR3 region has 14 residues. In germline, CDR1 is MNHNS, CDR2 SASEGT. The CDR3 loop is CASNPSGSDNEQFF. The CDR3 region has the DNA TGTGCCAGCAATCCTAGCGGGAGCGACAATGAGCAGTTCTTC.

The chain combines TRBV7-6 with TRBJ2-1; D may be TRBD2 (6 bases). The CDR3 sequence is 16 residues long. Trimming took 1 base from V and 3 from J, leaving 13 bases between them. In germline, CDR1 is SGHVS, CDR2 FNYEAQ. CDR3 DNA sequence: TGTGCCAGCAGCTTAGGGGCGGGATTAAACTACAATGAGCAGTTCTTC. Its protein is CASSLGAGLNYNEQFF.

This clonotype was seen at least ten times. This chain links TRBV5-5 with TRBJ2-3; D remains ambiguous. Germline lookup yields CDR1 SGHKS and CDR2 YYEKEE (reference sequence). This CDR3 region has 14 residues. V gave up 4 bases and J gave up 0 bases, with 9 bases separating them. The CDR3: CASSLTYSTDTQYF. The CDR3 DNA is TGTGCCAGCAGCCTCACGTACAGCACAGATACGCAGTATTTT.

At least ten counts were recorded for this clonotype. A junction boundary mismatches the germline segment, possibly from a read error. The J gene is TRBJ2-3, the V gene TRBV5-1; either TRBD1 or TRBD2 may fit D (5 bases each). From germline, CDR1 is SGHRS and CDR2 YFSETQ. The CDR3 length is 14 residues. The CDR3 DNA reads TGTGCCAGCAGCCTACACGGGACCGGAGATACGCAGTATTTT. Its protein product is CASSLHGTGDTQYF.

In its sample, this clonotype was seen many times. V gene TRBV10-2 combines with J gene TRBJ2-7; 7 positions match TRBD2. The CDR3 runs 19 residues. Per germline, CDR1 WSHSY and CDR2 SAAADI. The V segment lost 0 bases and the J segment 1 base; nucleotides outside the gene matches: 15. This CDR3 reads CASSESFGGGGSTSYEQYF. CDR3 coding DNA: TGCGCCAGCAGTGAGTCTTTTGGGGGTGGCGGGAGTACTTCCTACGAGCAGTACTTC.

The chain employs TRBV7-9 and TRBJ2-2, with a weak D call TRBD1 (6 bases). V was cut by 9 bases and J by 2 bases, with 16 bases left in between. The CDR3 covers 15 residues. The germline V gene has CDR1 SEHNR and CDR2 FQNEAQ (reference sequence). CDR3 sequence reads: CARDLPGHNTGELFF. The CDR3 nucleotides read TGTGCCAGGGATCTCCCGGGACACAACACCGGGGAGCTGTTTTTT.

This clonotype has at least ten counts. V usage is TRBV28 and J usage is TRBJ2-1, with D perhaps TRBD2 (6 bases). This CDR3 contains 16 residues. The germline V gene encodes CDR1 MDHEN and CDR2 SYDVKM. V dropped 5 bases and J dropped 0 bases, with 14 bases sitting between them. CDR3 in amino acids: CASSQPDYSSYNEQFF. The CDR3 coding sequence is TGTGCCAGCAGTCAACCGGACTACAGCTCCTACAATGAGCAGTTCTTC.

In this sample, this clonotype turned up many times. The rearrangement links TRBV7-9 to TRBJ2-3, with 7 bases that match TRBD2. The CDR3 is 16 amino acids. The germline V gene has CDR1 SEHNR and CDR2 FQNEAQ (reference sequence). The ends lost 5 bases at V and 1 base at J; junction bases unmatched: 9. CDR3 bases: TGTGCCAGCAGCGAAATACTAGCGAAAGGCACAGATACGCAGTATTTT. This sequence encodes CASSEILAKGTDTQYF.

Many counts were recorded for this clonotype. The genes are TRBV10-3 and TRBJ2-3; 11 bases fit TRBD2. There are 16 residues in the CDR3. Germline CDR1 and CDR2: ENHRY and SYGVKD. The V gene end was trimmed by 6 bases and the J gene end by 2 bases; junction bases not matched to a gene: 7. The CDR3 nucleotides read TGTGCCATCAGGACCGGGACTAGCGGATACACAGATACGCAGTATTTT. Translating it yields CAIRTGTSGYTDTQYF.

This clonotype was seen many times. This sequence may be a read error, since a much larger clone differs from it by one base. The genes are TRBV11-1 and TRBJ2-7; 9 nucleotides agree with TRBD2. This CDR3 spans 16 amino acids. CDR1 and CDR2 from the germline V gene are SGHAT and FQDESV (reference sequence). In DNA, the CDR3 is TGTGCCAGCAGCTTTGGGGCTAGCGGGAACTCCTACGGGCAGTACTTC. Its translation is CASSFGASGNSYGQYF.

This clonotype was counted ten times or more. The chain couples TRBV4-2 to TRBJ2-3; no firm D call. V was trimmed by 0 bases and J by 2 bases, leaving 9 bases between them. Germline V gene data show CDR1 as LGHNA and CDR2 as YNFKEQ. The CDR3 covers 15 residues. CDR3 bases: TGTGCCAGCAGCCAAGATAGGAGACTCACAGATACGCAGTATTTT. Its protein product is CASSQDRRLTDTQYF.

This clonotype has at least ten counts. The chain joins TRBV30 to TRBJ2-7, with 9 bases aligning to TRBD2. Per the germline V gene, CDR1 is GTSNPN and CDR2 is SVGIG (reference sequence). The CDR3 consists of 13 residues. V gave up 4 bases and J gave up 7 bases; unmatched junction bases: 8. The CDR3 sequence is CAWTGSGSGEQYF. The DNA for the CDR3 is TGTGCCTGGACGGGTAGCGGGAGTGGGGAGCAGTACTTC.

There are a few counts of this clonotype. The rearrangement uses TRBV18 and TRBJ2-2; weak D call: TRBD2 (5 bases). Germline values: CDR1 KGHSH, CDR2 LQKENI. The CDR3 runs 12 residues. The V end was cut by 8 bases, the J end by 6 bases, with 10 bases between. CDR3 protein: CASPLDSGELFF. The CDR3 DNA follows: TGTGCCAGCCCCCTGGACTCCGGGGAGCTGTTTTTT.

This clonotype was counted at least ten times. This rearrangement joins TRBV28 to TRBJ2-1; TRBD1 might be the D (5 bases). The germline CDR1 and CDR2 sequences are MDHEN and SYDVKM. The V and J ends lost 4 bases and 5 bases respectively, with 15 bases between them. This CDR3 region has 15 residues. CDR3 in DNA: TGTGCCAGCAGTTCAGGGCGATTCTCGAACAATGAGCAGTTCTTC. Amino acid sequence: CASSSGRFSNNEQFF.

This clonotype was observed at least ten times. This rearrangement joins TRBV18 to TRBJ2-7; 7 bases match TRBD1. This CDR3 has 14 residues. CDR1 KGHSH and CDR2 LQKENI come from the germline V gene. V was clipped by 3 bases and J by 0 bases; unmatched bases: 2. CDR3 protein: CASSPRDSSYEQYF. In DNA, the CDR3 is TGTGCCAGCTCACCCCGGGACAGCTCCTACGAGCAGTACTTC.

The V call is TRBV24-1, the J call TRBJ2-2; D is unresolved. Trimming pared 5 bases from V and 3 bases from J, leaving 6 bases between. The CDR3 contains 13 residues. The germline CDR1 and CDR2 sequences are KGHDR and SFDVKD. Written as DNA, the CDR3 is TGTGCCACCAGTGGTGGGTACACCGGGGAGCTGTTTTTT. Its protein product is CATSGGYTGELFF.

This clonotype was found many times. The genes are TRBV28 and TRBJ2-7; either TRBD1 or TRBD2 may supply D (5 bases each). Trimming took off 5 bases at V and 0 bases at J, with 17 bases between the two ends. This CDR3 is 16 amino acids long. From germline, CDR1 is MDHEN and CDR2 SYDVKM. CDR3 in DNA: TGTGCCAGCAGTCCGCTAGGGACGAGAAGCTCCTACGAGCAGTACTTC. Protein sequence: CASSPLGTRSSYEQYF.

This clonotype has at least ten counts. The chain is built from TRBV28 and TRBJ2-7; 11 nucleotides align to TRBD2. The CDR3 totals 17 residues. V dropped 2 bases and J dropped 4; count of bases not matched to a gene: 10. Germline CDR1 is MDHEN and CDR2 is SYDVKM. CDR3 loop: CASSLRASGRNGYEQYF. CDR3 bases: TGTGCCAGCAGTTTAAGGGCTAGCGGGAGGAATGGGTACGAGCAGTACTTC.

This clonotype was recorded a few times. The chain carries TRBV29-1 and TRBJ2-1, with D perhaps matching TRBD2 (6 bases). Germline CDR1 SQVTM, CDR2 ANQGSEA. V was pared by 4 bases and J by 10 bases, with 17 bases between. The CDR3 totals 13 residues. CDR3 nucleotide sequence: TGCAGCGTTGGTGTTAGCGGTTCCAGGGAGCAGTTCTTC. It translates to CSVGVSGSREQFF.

This clonotype was detected ten times or more. The chain combines TRBV20-1 with TRBJ2-7, with D perhaps matching TRBD1 (6 bases). Trimming removed 3 bases at V and 5 bases at J, with 20 bases between. This CDR3 has 15 amino acids. Germline assignment: CDR1 DFQATT and CDR2 SNEGSKA (reference sequence). CDR3 DNA sequence: TGCAGTGCTAGGAGGGGCGAGACAGGCCAAGACGAGCAGTACTTC. Translated, it gives CSARRGETGQDEQYF.